This section outlines one TCR beta chain sequence together with its context. TCR beta from blood CD8+ and CD4+ T cells was sequenced. TEMRA cells were FACS-enriched, with CD8+ and CD4+ T cells isolated negatively. This sample was included in a study of CD8 T cells in Susac syndrome. Reverse transcription of 0.5 to 1 ug RNA was performed with random hexamers. TCRdb re-derived calls from the immunoSEQ multiplex PCR reads in MiXCR, one entry per CDR3 protein. Here the sample spans hundreds of thousands of distinct CDR3 sequences, about 94% being singletons. The source material was CD4+ T cells from PBMCs. The TCR sequence derives from a human donor with multiple sclerosis.

The CDR3 spells CATSDAPSTDTQYF. The CDR3 DNA follows: TGTGCCACCAGTGATGCCCCGAGCACAGATACGCAGTATTTT. J is TRBJ2-3 and V is TRBV24-1; D remains unclear. Between the trimmed V and J ends, which lost 3 bases and 0 bases, there was a span of 6 bases. The germline gives CDR1 KGHDR, CDR2 SFDVKD. The CDR3 loop spans 14 amino acids.